These 18 T cell receptor beta chains were all obtained from the same sample, sequenced in a study of blood T cell repertoires in COVID-19. This table comes from immunoSEQ multiplex PCR, and its TCRdb copy is limited to in-frame clones, with some not included. The sample consists of around 200,000 clones, 70% to 90% of them appearing once. Sample: peripheral blood. All receptors come from a human donor with active or convalescent COVID-19. The donor label of this sample is uncertain.

The gene calls are TRBV10-3 and TRBJ2-7, with 7 bases fitting TRBD1. The CDR3 extends over 16 amino acids. V shed 6 bases and J 1 base; nucleotides not matched to a gene: 12. Germline CDR1 ENHRY, CDR2 SYGVKD. CDR3 sequence reads: CAISDRRPGQSYEQYF. The CDR3 coding sequence is TGTGCCATCAGCGACAGAAGACCGGGACAGTCCTACGAGCAGTACTTC.

The chain joins TRBV11-2 to TRBJ1-1, with D unresolved. The V gene lost 0 bases and the J gene lost 0 bases, with 23 bases spanning the gap. Germline assignment: CDR1 SGHAT and CDR2 FQNNGV. CDR3 length: 20 amino acids. The CDR3 bases are TGTGCCAGCAGCTTAGATGGGGTTTTTTTTCGGGGAACCATGAACACTGAAGCTTTCTTT. Translated, it gives CASSLDGVFFRGTMNTEAFF.

This chain uses TRBV6-4 with TRBJ2-1, with TRBD2 matching over 7 bases. This CDR3 spans 13 amino acids. The germline CDR1 and CDR2 sequences are MRHNA and SNTAGT. V gave up 4 bases and J gave up 8 bases; unmatched junction bases: 5. The CDR3 nucleotides read TGTGCCAGCAGTGCCGGGACTAACCATGAGCAGTTCTTC. It yields the protein CASSAGTNHEQFF.

V usage is TRBV7-8 and J usage is TRBJ2-1; 9 positions match TRBD2. The J segment lost 8 bases and the V segment lost 5 bases, leaving 16 bases of the junction unmatched. CDR1 and CDR2 (germline): SGHVS, FQNEAQ. The CDR3 loop spans 17 amino acids. The CDR3 DNA reads TGTGCCAGCAGCCCTGGGGGTAGCGGGAGCTTTAAGGATGAGCAGTTCTTC. This encodes CASSPGGSGSFKDEQFF.

Details on this clone: An end of the junction differs from the germline gene, which may be a read error. The chain is built from TRBV6-5 and TRBJ2-7; D perhaps matches TRBD1 (5 bases). Germline lookup yields CDR1 MNHEY and CDR2 SVGAGI. The CDR3 loop spans 12 amino acids. The CDR3 sequence: CASSYSGHQIIF. Written as DNA, the CDR3 is TGTGCCAGCAGTTACTCCGGACATCAGATCATTTTC.

This chain links TRBV5-1 with TRBJ2-3; D ambiguous. Trimming pared 4 bases from V and 6 bases from J, leaving 6 bases between. The germline gives CDR1 SGHRS, CDR2 YFSETQ. The CDR3 totals 11 residues. The CDR3 protein is CASSLFDTQYF. The CDR3 DNA reads as TGCGCCAGCAGCCTCTTCGATACGCAGTATTTT.

The chain carries TRBV2 and TRBJ1-4, with a weak D call TRBD1 (5 bases). Trimming removed 4 bases from V and 0 bases from J, with 9 bases in between. The CDR3 spans 15 residues. The germline V gene encodes CDR1 SNHLY and CDR2 FYNNEI. This CDR3 reads CASSAQTATNEKLFF. CDR3 DNA sequence: TGTGCCAGCAGTGCTCAGACAGCAACTAATGAAAAACTGTTTTTT. The full variable domain, completed using reference TRBV2 and TRBJ1-4, is EPEVTQTPSHQVTQMGQEVILRCVPISNHLYFYWYRQILGQKVEFLVSFYNNEISEKSEIFDDQFSVERPDGSNFTLKIRSTKLEDSAMYFCASSAQTATNEKLFFGSGTQLSVL.

The chain is built from TRBV11-2 and TRBJ2-3, with a tentative D call TRBD2 (5 bases). In germline, CDR1 is SGHAT, CDR2 FQNNGV. The CDR3 extends over 15 amino acids. V was cut by 4 bases and J by 4 bases, with 15 bases left in between. This chain's CDR3 is CASSSLRVLADTQYF. CDR3 in DNA: TGTGCCAGCAGCTCCCTGAGGGTTCTTGCAGATACGCAGTATTTT.

This clone has a single count. The V call is TRBV6-6, the J call TRBJ2-1; 7 nucleotides line up with TRBD2. The CDR3 runs to 16 residues. Looked up from germline, CDR1 is MNHNY and CDR2 is SVGAGI (reference sequence). J gave up 2 bases and V 2 bases, and 6 bases lay outside the gene matches. The CDR3 protein is CASSYEREPPYNEQFF. CDR3 DNA: TGTGCCAGCAGTTACGAGCGGGAACCCCCCTACAATGAGCAGTTCTTC.

V usage is TRBV4-2 and J usage is TRBJ1-1, with D uncertain. The germline V and J ends were trimmed by 2 bases and 0 bases, with 7 bases remaining between them. Germline CDR1 is LGHNA and CDR2 is YNFKEQ. The CDR3 sequence is 14 residues long. CDR3 amino acids: CASSQLQMNTEAFF. CDR3 bases: TGTGCCAGCAGCCAACTACAGATGAACACTGAAGCTTTCTTT.

This clone was detected once. This chain joins TRBV6-2 or TRBV6-3 and TRBJ2-2; 13 nucleotides align to TRBD2. V dropped 4 bases and J dropped 6; count of bases not matched to a gene: 11. The germline V gene has CDR1 MNHEY and CDR2 SVGEGT. This CDR3 contains 18 residues. Here the CDR3 reads CASSFPQRLAGGSGELFF. CDR3 nucleotides: TGTGCCAGCAGTTTCCCTCAACGACTAGCGGGGGGATCCGGGGAGCTGTTTTTT.

The V gene is TRBV14, the J gene TRBJ2-3; TRBD1 is a possible D gene (5 bases). V was trimmed by 2 bases and J by 6 bases, leaving 12 bases between them. This CDR3 has 14 residues. Per germline, CDR1 SGHDN and CDR2 FVKESK. CDR3 nucleotides: TGTGCCAGCAGCCAAAGACAGCAGAAGGATACGCAGTATTTT. It yields the protein CASSQRQQKDTQYF.

This chain uses TRBV5-1 with TRBJ1-2; 7 nucleotides match TRBD1. Germline CDR1 is SGHRS and CDR2 is YFSETQ. The trim removed 0 bases at V and 4 bases at J, leaving 3 bases unmatched. The CDR3 covers 14 residues. CDR3: CASSLATGTYGYTF. Here the CDR3 DNA reads TGCGCCAGCAGCTTGGCGACAGGGACCTATGGCTACACCTTC.

This chain joins TRBV18 and TRBJ1-5; D possibly corresponds to TRBD1 (6 bases). The CDR3 contains 14 residues. The V end was cut by 3 bases, the J end by 0 bases, with 6 bases between. Germline V CDR1 and CDR2: KGHSH, LQKENI. CDR3 DNA: TGTGCCAGCTCACCGGACAGTAGCAATCAGCCCCAGCATTTT. Translating it yields CASSPDSSNQPQHF.

This chain connects TRBV12-5 to TRBJ1-2, with TRBD1 matching 9 bases. Germline V gives CDR1 LGHNT, CDR2 FRNRAP. The CDR3 consists of 13 residues. Unmatched junction bases numbered 0, after V lost 6 bases and J lost 1 base. The chain's CDR3 is CASGGQGNYGYTF. CDR3 nucleotide sequence: TGTGCTAGTGGGGGACAGGGTAACTATGGCTACACCTTC.

The chain has TRBV12-5 and TRBJ1-1, with 7 bases aligning to TRBD1. Per germline, CDR1 LGHNT and CDR2 FRNRAP. The V gene end was trimmed by 2 bases and the J gene end by 8 bases; junction bases not matched to a gene: 5. The CDR3 consists of 13 residues. Here the CDR3 reads CASGLPGTAEAFF. The CDR3 region has the DNA TGTGCTAGTGGTTTGCCGGGGACAGCCGAAGCTTTCTTT.

The rearrangement uses TRBV2 and TRBJ1-5; 7 positions agree with TRBD1. The germline CDR1 and CDR2 sequences are SNHLY and FYNNEI. Unmatched junction bases numbered 16, after V lost 11 bases and J lost 9 bases. The CDR3 is made up of 14 amino acids. Written as DNA, the CDR3 is TGTGCCGGAGGGGGCGGGTCCCCAGGAGGGCCCCAGCATTTT. Translation: CAGGGGSPGGPQHF. Combining the CDR3 with reference TRBV2 and TRBJ1-5 gives the whole variable domain EPEVTQTPSHQVTQMGQEVILRCVPISNHLYFYWYRQILGQKVEFLVSFYNNEISEKSEIFDDQFSVERPDGSNFTLKIRSTKLEDSAMYFCAGGGGSPGGPQHFGDGTRLSIL.

J is TRBJ2-2 and V is TRBV28; tentatively, D is TRBD2 (5 bases). Germline CDR1 and CDR2: MDHEN and SYDVKM. Trimming removed 1 base at V and 1 base at J, with 7 bases between. The CDR3 is 15 residues long. The CDR3: CASSLSAGNTGELFF. CDR3 DNA sequence: TGTGCCAGCAGTTTATCGGCGGGGAACACCGGGGAGCTGTTTTTT.